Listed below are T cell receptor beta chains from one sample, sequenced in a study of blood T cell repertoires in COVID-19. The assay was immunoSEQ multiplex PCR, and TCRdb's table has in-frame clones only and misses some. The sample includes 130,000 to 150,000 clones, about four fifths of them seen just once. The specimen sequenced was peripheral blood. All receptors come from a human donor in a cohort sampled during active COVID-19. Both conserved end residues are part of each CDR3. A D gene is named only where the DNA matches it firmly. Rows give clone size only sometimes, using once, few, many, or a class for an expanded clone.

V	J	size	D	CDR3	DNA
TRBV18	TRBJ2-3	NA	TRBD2	CASSPPSLAEQYF	TGTGCCAGCTCACCACCAAGCCTAGCGGAGCAGTATTTT
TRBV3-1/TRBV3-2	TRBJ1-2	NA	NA	CASSQGPPRGGRVNYGYTF	TGTGCCAGCAGCCAAGGCCCACCCCGGGGGGGCAGAGTAAACTATGGCTACACCTTC
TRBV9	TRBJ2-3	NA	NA	CASSPTPGGYIDTQYF	TGTGCCAGCAGCCCCACCCCGGGCGGGTATATAGATACGCAGTATTTT
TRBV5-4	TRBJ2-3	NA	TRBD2	CASSLGLAGTTDTQYF	TGTGCCAGCAGCTTAGGACTAGCGGGGACCACAGATACGCAGTATTTT
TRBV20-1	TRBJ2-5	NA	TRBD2	CSASRSGGEETQYF	TGCAGTGCTAGTCGTTCGGGGGGAGAAGAGACCCAGTACTTC
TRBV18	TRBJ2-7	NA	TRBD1	CASSRQGTYEQYF	TGTGCCAGCTCACGACAGGGGACCTACGAGCAGTACTTC
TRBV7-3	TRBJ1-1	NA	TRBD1	CASSSRGQGATEAFF	TGTGCCAGCAGCTCACGTGGACAGGGGGCCACTGAAGCTTTCTTT
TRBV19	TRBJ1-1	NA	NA	CASSMGPNTEAFF	TGTGCCAGTAGTATGGGGCCGAACACTGAAGCTTTCTTT
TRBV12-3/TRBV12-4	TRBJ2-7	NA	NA	CASSISGSYEQYF	TGTGCCAGCAGTATTTCCGGCTCCTACGAGCAGTACTTC
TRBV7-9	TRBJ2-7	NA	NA	CASSLAGRGRIYEQYF	TGTGCCAGCAGCTTAGCGGGGCGGGGGCGTATTTACGAGCAGTACTTC
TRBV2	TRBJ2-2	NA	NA	CASSESGGGGELFF	TGTGCCAGCAGTGAATCGGGGGGCGGCGGGGAGCTGTTTTTT
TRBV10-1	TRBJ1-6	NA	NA	CASSARGTSPLHF	TGCGCCAGCAGTGCCCGGGGAACTTCACCCCTCCACTTT
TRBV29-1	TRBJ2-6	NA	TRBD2	CSVESRGMRGANVLTF	TGCAGCGTTGAATCGCGGGGGATGAGGGGGGCCAACGTCCTGACTTTC
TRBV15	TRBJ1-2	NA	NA	CATSRDPGFYGYTF	TGTGCCACCAGCAGAGATCCGGGGTTCTATGGCTACACCTTC
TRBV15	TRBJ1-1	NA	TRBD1	CATSRDRDREWNTEAFF	TGTGCCACCAGCAGAGACCGGGACAGGGAGTGGAACACTGAAGCTTTCTTT
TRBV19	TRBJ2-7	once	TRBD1	CASSISGTGVEQYF	TGTGCCAGTAGTATTTCCGGGACAGGGGTCGAGCAGTACTTC
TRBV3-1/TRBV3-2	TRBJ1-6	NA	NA	CASSQEVGPLHF	TGTGCCAGCAGCCAAGAAGTCGGACCCCTCCACTTT
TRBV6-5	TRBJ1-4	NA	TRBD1	CASNEGTGTRKLFF	TGTGCCAGCAACGAGGGGACAGGGACAAGAAAACTGTTTTTT
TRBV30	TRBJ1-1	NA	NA	CAWSVRGSTEAFF	TGTGCCTGGAGTGTACGGGGGTCCACTGAAGCTTTCTTT
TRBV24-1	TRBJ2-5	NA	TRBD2	CATSDLTSGEQETQYF	TGTGCCACCAGTGACCTGACTAGCGGGGAACAAGAGACCCAGTACTTC
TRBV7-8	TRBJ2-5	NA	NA	CASSYPDRSQETQYF	TGTGCCAGCAGCTACCCCGACAGATCTCAAGAGACCCAGTACTTC
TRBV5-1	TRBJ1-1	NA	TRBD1	CASATPVSGGALNTEAFF	TGCGCCAGCGCCACACCCGTTTCAGGGGGTGCTCTGAACACTGAAGCTTTCTTT
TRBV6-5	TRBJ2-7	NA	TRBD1	CASSYPPQGVYEQYF	TGTGCCAGCAGTTACCCGCCCCAGGGGGTCTACGAGCAGTACTTC
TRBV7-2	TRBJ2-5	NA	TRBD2	CASSFSGRGETQYF	TGTGCCAGCAGCTTCTCCGGGAGGGGGGAGACCCAGTACTTC
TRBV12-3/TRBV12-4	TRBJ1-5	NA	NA	CASRFGANQPQHF	TGTGCCAGCAGGTTTGGAGCGAATCAGCCCCAGCATTTT
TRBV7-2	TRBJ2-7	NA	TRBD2	CASSTHSGGFSYEQYF	TGTGCCAGCAGCACACATAGCGGGGGGTTCTCCTACGAGCAGTACTTC
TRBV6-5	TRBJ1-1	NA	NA	CASSNRGGTEAFF	TGTGCCAGCTCCAATAGGGGGGGCACTGAAGCTTTCTTT
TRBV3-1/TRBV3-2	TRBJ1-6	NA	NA	CASSQGGPTNSPLHF	TGTGCCAGCAGCCAAGGAGGCCCAACTAATTCACCCCTCCACTTT
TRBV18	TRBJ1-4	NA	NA	CASSEGTNEKLFF	TGTGCCAGCTCGGAGGGAACTAATGAAAAACTGTTTTTT
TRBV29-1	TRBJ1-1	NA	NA	CSVGNRVNTEAFF	TGCAGCGTTGGGAACAGGGTGAACACTGAAGCTTTCTTT
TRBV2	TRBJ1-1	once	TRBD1	CASSQGARTEAFF	TGTGCCAGCAGCCAGGGGGCTCGGACTGAAGCTTTCTTT
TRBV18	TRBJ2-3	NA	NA	CASSDRNTDTQYF	TGTGCCAGCTCAGACAGAAACACAGATACGCAGTATTTT
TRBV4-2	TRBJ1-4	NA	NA	CASSRLRGEDEKLFF	TGTGCCAGCAGCCGATTACGGGGGGAGGATGAAAAACTGTTTTTT
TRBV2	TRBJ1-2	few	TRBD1	CATQDRIYGYTF	TGTGCCACCCAGGACAGGATCTATGGCTACACCTTC
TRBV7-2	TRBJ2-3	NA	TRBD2	CASSSSTTSIGHTQYF	TGTGCCAGCAGTTCGTCTACGACTAGCATTGGGCATACGCAGTATTTT
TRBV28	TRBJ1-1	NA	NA	CASSKLGGLRMNTEAFF	TGTGCCAGCAGTAAACTAGGAGGACTGAGGATGAACACTGAAGCTTTCTTT
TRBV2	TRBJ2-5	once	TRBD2	CASSEARGGGALETQYF	TGTGCCAGCAGTGAAGCGCGGGGCGGGGGGGCCCTGGAGACCCAGTACTTC
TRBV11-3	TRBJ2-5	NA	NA	CASSLGTGTPEETQYF	TGTGCCAGCAGCTTAGGGACCGGGACACCTGAAGAGACCCAGTACTTC
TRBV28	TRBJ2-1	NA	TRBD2	CASSSAGGRSYNEQFF	TGTGCCAGCAGTTCAGCGGGGGGGCGCTCCTACAATGAGCAGTTCTTC
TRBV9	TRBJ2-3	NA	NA	CASNSNRDTAGTDTQYF	TGTGCCAGCAACTCCAACCGGGACACGGCCGGCACAGATACGCAGTATTTT
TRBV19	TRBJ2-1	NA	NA	CASTPGRGFGDEQFF	TGTGCCTCTACACCCGGCAGGGGCTTTGGGGATGAGCAGTTCTTC
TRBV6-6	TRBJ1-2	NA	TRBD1	CASTDTGGVDYGYTF	TGTGCCAGCACCGATACAGGGGGCGTAGACTATGGCTACACCTTC
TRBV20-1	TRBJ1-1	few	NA	CSASQTGRAEAFF	TGCAGTGCTAGTCAAACAGGGAGGGCTGAAGCTTTCTTT
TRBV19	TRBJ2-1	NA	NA	CASRWQGSYNEQFF	TGTGCCAGTAGGTGGCAGGGTTCCTACAATGAGCAGTTCTTC
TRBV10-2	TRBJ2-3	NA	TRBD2	CASSESGIVIAGAPGADTQYF	TGCGCCAGCAGTGAGTCAGGGATCGTGATAGCGGGAGCCCCAGGGGCAGATACGCAGTATTTT
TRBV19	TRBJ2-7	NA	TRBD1	CASSIYRGYEQYF	TGTGCCAGTAGTATCTACAGGGGTTACGAGCAGTACTTC
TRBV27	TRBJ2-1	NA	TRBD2	CASSPLGTSGRRYNEQFF	TGTGCCAGCAGTCCCCTGGGGACTAGCGGGAGAAGGTACAATGAGCAGTTCTTC
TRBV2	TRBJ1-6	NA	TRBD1	CAGGKDRAANSPLHF	TGTGCCGGGGGTAAAGACAGGGCTGCTAATTCACCCCTCCACTTT